This TCR beta chain is drawn from a study of cytomegalovirus exposure and HLA in healthy donors. The study, taken as a whole, reports: Cytomegalovirus status was reportedly diagnosed by the classifier with high sensitivity and specificity.

A word on this clone: Its antigen is undetermined.

The length of the CDR3 is 18 residues. V dropped 3 bases and J dropped 5 bases, with 24 bases sitting between them. The germline gives CDR1 WNHNN, CDR2 SYGVQD (reference sequence). In the PCR, 60 Vbeta and 13 Jbeta primers were used. Sequenced by immunoSEQ multiplex PCR; TCRdb stores in-frame clones only, minus some. The sample table sets out about 70,000 clones. Sequencing input: PBMCs. The chain is built from TRBV10-1 and TRBJ2-3; tentative D call: TRBD2 (6 bases). This clonotype was sampled from a female donor in good health and CMV-seropositive. As DNA, the CDR3 is TGCGCCAGCAGTGACCCCCAGGACCGGACTATGGTGGTAGATACGCAGTATTTT. Translated, it gives CASSDPQDRTMVVDTQYF.